One and the same sample provided the 20 T cell receptor beta chains below, sequenced in a study of cytomegalovirus exposure and HLA in healthy donors. Researchers ran the PCR with 60 Vbeta and 13 Jbeta primers. Repertoires were generated with immunoSEQ multiplex PCR, while TCRdb's copy carries only in-frame clones and drops some. The sample consists of around 92,000 clones, more than 75% of them appearing once. The sequenced sample was PBMCs. These receptors came from a human donor in good health.

The chain is built from TRBV5-6 and TRBJ2-4, with TRBD1 matching 8 bases. V was pared by 1 base and J by 6 bases, with 3 bases of the junction left unmatched. From germline, CDR1 is SGHDT and CDR2 YYEEEE. CDR3 length equals 14 residues. The CDR3: CASSLPGGINIQYF. In nucleotides, the CDR3 is TGTGCCAGCAGCTTGCCAGGGGGCATAAACATTCAGTACTTC.

The chain links TRBV9 to TRBJ2-3; 11 bases match TRBD2. The CDR3 totals 15 residues. The ends lost 3 bases at V and 6 bases at J; junction bases unmatched: 6. Germline V lookup: CDR1 SGDLS, CDR2 YYNGEE. The CDR3 DNA sequence: TGTGCCAGCAGCGAATTTAGCGGGAGGGCGGATACGCAGTATTTT. Encoded protein: CASSEFSGRADTQYF.

The J gene is TRBJ2-4, the V gene TRBV29-1; D not certain. Germline values: CDR1 SQVTM, CDR2 ANQGSEA. CDR3 length equals 14 residues. V dropped 5 bases and J dropped 6 bases, with 17 bases sitting between them. The CDR3 region has the DNA TGCAGCGTTAAGGAGAGCCCCGGCGGAAACATTCAGTACTTC. Protein product: CSVKESPGGNIQYF.

In DNA, the CDR3 is TGTGCCAGCTCACCGCGGAGGGAGGAGACCCAGTACTTC. Protein product: CASSPRREETQYF. The V call is TRBV18, the J call TRBJ2-5, with D possibly TRBD2 on 6 matching bases. The CDR3 sequence is 13 residues long. CDR1 and CDR2 from the germline V gene are KGHSH and LQKENI. Trimming took off 3 bases at V and 5 bases at J, with 10 bases between the two ends.

The CDR3 loop reads CASSVRGVETQYF. The CDR3 region has the DNA TGTGCCAGCAGCGTAAGAGGCGTGGAGACCCAGTACTTC. The V gene is TRBV9, the J gene TRBJ2-5; no firm D call. V gave up 1 base and J gave up 5 bases, with 9 bases separating them. The CDR3 has 13 amino acids. The germline gives CDR1 SGDLS, CDR2 YYNGEE.

J is TRBJ1-4 and V is TRBV13; no clear D gene. The CDR3 length is 12 residues. V was shortened by 5 bases and J by 4 bases, with 5 bases between the two germline ends. The V gene's germline CDR1 is PRHDT and CDR2 FYEKMQ (reference sequence). Written as DNA, the CDR3 is TGTGCCAGCAGCCGTAATAATGAAAAACTGTTTTTT. It codes for CASSRNNEKLFF.

The J gene is TRBJ1-3, the V gene TRBV30; no clear D gene. The CDR3 is 14 amino acids. The ends were cut back, 2 bases at V and 3 bases at J, with 11 bases in the middle. The V gene's germline CDR1 is GTSNPN and CDR2 SVGIG (reference sequence). CDR3 sequence reads: CAWSPTRIGNTIYF. The CDR3 bases are TGTGCCTGGAGTCCGACAAGAATTGGAAACACCATATATTTT. Variable domain in full (rest from reference TRBV30 and TRBJ1-3): SQTIHQWPATLVQPVGSPLSLECTVEGTSNPNLYWYRQAAGRGLQLLFYSVGIGQISSEVPQNLSASRPQDRQFILSSKKLLLSDSGFYLCAWSPTRIGNTIYFGEGSWLTVV.

The V and J genes are TRBV11-3 and TRBJ2-5; 10 bases fit TRBD2. Trimming at V came to 2 bases and at J to 4 bases, leaving 4 bases not matched to a gene. The germline gives CDR1 SGHNT, CDR2 YENEEA. This CDR3 contains 15 residues. The CDR3: CASSLSGGAGETQYF. The CDR3 DNA sequence: TGTGCCAGCAGCTTAAGCGGGGGGGCCGGAGAGACCCAGTACTTC.

The gene calls are TRBV19 and TRBJ1-3, with D possibly TRBD1 on 6 matching bases. CDR3 length: 17 residues. Trimming pared 3 bases from V and 1 base from J, leaving 16 bases between. CDR1 is LNHDA, CDR2 SQIVND, per germline (reference sequence). The CDR3 protein is CASSILTSGVSGNTIYF. The CDR3, as DNA: TGTGCCAGTAGTATCCTCACCTCAGGGGTATCTGGAAACACCATATATTTT.

V usage is TRBV30 and J usage is TRBJ1-1; 7 positions match TRBD1. Germline CDR1 is GTSNPN and CDR2 is SVGIG (reference sequence). Trimming cost V 4 bases and J 4 bases; bases outside gene matches: 9. The CDR3 has 14 residues. In DNA form, the CDR3 reads TGTGCCTGGACCGGGACAGTTCGTGGCACTGAAGCTTTCTTT. It specifies CAWTGTVRGTEAFF. Complete variable domain (other parts from reference TRBV30 and TRBJ1-1): SQTIHQWPATLVQPVGSPLSLECTVEGTSNPNLYWYRQAAGRGLQLLFYSVGIGQISSEVPQNLSASRPQDRQFILSSKKLLLSDSGFYLCAWTGTVRGTEAFFGQGTRLTVV.

This chain links TRBV7-8 with TRBJ1-6, with D hard to call. V lost 0 bases to trimming and J lost 9 bases, with 15 bases between them. CDR1 is SGHVS, CDR2 FQNEAQ, per germline. CDR3 length: 16 residues. CDR3 bases: TGTGCCAGCAGCTTAGCGGTCTCCGCACCCGGTTCACCCCTCCACTTT. Its protein product is CASSLAVSAPGSPLHF.

V and J are TRBV9 and TRBJ1-2; 9 bases are shared with TRBD1. Germline V gene lookup returns CDR1 SGDLS and CDR2 YYNGEE. Losses at the gene ends were 2 bases for V and 1 base for J; bases not matched to a gene: 6. There are 16 residues in the CDR3. The CDR3 protein is CASSVVGQGDNYGYTF. The CDR3 DNA reads TGTGCCAGCAGCGTGGTGGGACAGGGAGATAACTATGGCTACACCTTC.

V and J are TRBV11-3 and TRBJ2-1; 10 nucleotides line up with TRBD2. The V and J ends lost 1 base and 7 bases, in that order; junction bases with no gene match: 4. This CDR3 has 15 amino acids. Germline V gene lookup returns CDR1 SGHNT and CDR2 YENEEA. The CDR3 region is CASSLAGTSVNEQFF. The CDR3 DNA sequence: TGTGCCAGCAGCTTAGCCGGGACTAGCGTAAATGAGCAGTTCTTC. Complete variable domain (other parts from reference TRBV11-3 and TRBJ2-1): EAGVVQSPRYKIIEKKQPVAFWCNPISGHNTLYWYLQNLGQGPELLIRYENEEAVDDSQLPKDRFSAERLKGVDSTLKIQPAELGDSAVYLCASSLAGTSVNEQFFGPGTRLTVL.

The chain uses TRBV5-1 and TRBJ1-6; 8 bases match TRBD1. This CDR3 has 16 amino acids. Germline trimming cut 0 bases from V and 8 bases from J; bases unmatched to any gene: 7. Per germline, CDR1 SGHRS and CDR2 YFSETQ. The chain's CDR3 is CASSLDQGAGDSPLHF. Written as DNA, the CDR3 is TGCGCCAGCAGCTTGGATCAGGGGGCCGGAGATTCACCCCTCCACTTT.

J is TRBJ2-7 and V is TRBV2; no reliable D call. V was trimmed by 1 base and J by 2 bases, leaving 9 bases between them. CDR1 and CDR2 from the germline V gene are SNHLY and FYNNEI. This CDR3 spans 14 amino acids. The CDR3 spells CASSEDSVPYEQYF. CDR3 in DNA: TGTGCCAGCAGTGAAGACTCGGTTCCCTACGAGCAGTACTTC.

V gene TRBV2 combines with J gene TRBJ1-2, with D unresolved. The CDR3 contains 13 residues. V gave up 4 bases and J gave up 6 bases, with 12 bases separating them. Germline V gives CDR1 SNHLY, CDR2 FYNNEI. The DNA for the CDR3 is TGTGCCAGCAGTGGTGGAGGATCGAATGGCTACACCTTC. Its protein product is CASSGGGSNGYTF.

This chain links TRBV14 with TRBJ1-2, with D possibly matching TRBD1 (6 bases). There are 12 residues in the CDR3. The ends were cut back, 3 bases at V and 8 bases at J, with 10 bases in the middle. The germline V gene has CDR1 SGHDN and CDR2 FVKESK. As DNA, the CDR3 is TGTGCCAGCAGCCAGGGCAGGGGCGGCTACACCTTC. Translation: CASSQGRGGYTF.

J is TRBJ2-2 and V is TRBV19; 8 bases fit TRBD1. CDR3 size: 16 residues. Trimming removed 1 base from V and 2 bases from J; junction bases left unmatched: 3. The V gene's germline CDR1 is LNHDA and CDR2 SQIVND (reference sequence). CDR3 sequence reads: CASSIVQGANTGELFF. Here the CDR3 DNA reads TGTGCCAGTAGTATAGTCCAGGGGGCTAACACCGGGGAGCTGTTTTTT.

This clone has only one observation. CDR3 nucleotide sequence: TGCGCCAGCAGCTTGGAAAGTGGTCAGGAAAACATTCAGTACTTC. It yields the protein CASSLESGQENIQYF. The chain has TRBV5-1 and TRBJ2-4; D is unclear. Trimming removed 0 bases at V and 5 bases at J, with 12 bases between. The CDR3 totals 15 residues. Germline V CDR1 and CDR2: SGHRS, YFSETQ.

The CDR3 is CASSRKLEAEAFF. In DNA form, the CDR3 reads TGTGCCAGTAGCCGGAAATTGGAGGCTGAAGCTTTCTTT. This chain joins TRBV19 and TRBJ1-1, with D unclear. Germline V gene lookup returns CDR1 LNHDA and CDR2 SQIVND (reference sequence). The CDR3 sequence is 13 residues long. The V end was cut by 6 bases, the J end by 6 bases, with 14 bases between.